The 27 T cell receptor beta chains below were found in one sample sequenced in a study of cytomegalovirus exposure and HLA in healthy donors. Primers included in the PCR were 60 Vbeta and 13 Jbeta primers. Clones were read by immunoSEQ multiplex PCR, and TCRdb kept only the in-frame ones, dropping some. Altogether over 90,000 clones are present, 65% to 80% being singletons, with the ten largest covering less than 15%. Sample: PBMCs. The receptors derive from a woman aged 70 to 79 in good health and CMV-seropositive.

The rearrangement uses TRBV30 and TRBJ1-1; 10 bases match TRBD1. V dropped 1 base and J dropped 3; count of bases not matched to a gene: 2. The V gene's germline CDR1 is GTSNPN and CDR2 SVGIG (reference sequence). This CDR3 has 14 residues. The DNA of the CDR3 is TGTGCCTGGAGTGAGGGACAGGGGTACACTGAAGCTTTCTTT. This encodes CAWSEGQGYTEAFF.

The chain couples TRBV5-6 to TRBJ1-3; TRBD1 aligns across 7 bases. Losses at the gene ends were 4 bases for V and 8 bases for J; bases not matched to a gene: 6. The CDR3 totals 13 residues. Germline CDR1 is SGHDT and CDR2 is YYEEEE. CDR3 nucleotide sequence: TGTGCCAGCAGCCGGGGACAGACGGACACCATATATTTT. Residues: CASSRGQTDTIYF.

This clone was picked up one time. V usage is TRBV7-9 and J usage is TRBJ1-5; 7 bases map to TRBD1. V gave up 5 bases and J gave up 2 bases; unmatched junction bases: 6. Germline V gene sequence: CDR1 SEHNR, CDR2 FQNEAQ (reference sequence). This CDR3 has 15 residues. The CDR3 region has the DNA TGTGCCAGCAGCCCTCCGGGGACAGGCAATCAGCCCCAGCATTTT. Translation: CASSPPGTGNQPQHF.

V and J are TRBV11-3 and TRBJ2-5; no clear D. This CDR3 comprises 14 residues. With 5 bases removed from V and 1 base from J, the gap between germline ends came to 11 bases. Per germline, CDR1 SGHNT and CDR2 YENEEA. The CDR3 protein is CASSDIRFQETQYF. CDR3 nucleotides: TGTGCCAGCAGCGACATCCGGTTCCAAGAGACCCAGTACTTC.

V usage is TRBV4-1 and J usage is TRBJ2-7, with D maybe TRBD1 (5 bases). Trimming took off 4 bases at V and 5 bases at J, with 9 bases between the two ends. The length of the CDR3 is 12 residues. Germline V gene sequence: CDR1 MGHRA, CDR2 YSYEKL. DNA for the CDR3: TGCGCCAGCAGCCCCAGGGTGGACGAGCAGTACTTC. It is translated as CASSPRVDEQYF.

The V gene is TRBV27, the J gene TRBJ2-5; D might be TRBD1 (6 bases). The J call could be wrong; TRBJ2-7 is a better fit for the DNA end. The CDR3 is 14 amino acids. Germline V gene data show CDR1 as MNHEY and CDR2 as SMNVEV (reference sequence). The CDR3 spells CASSSTGSTYEQYF. The CDR3 nucleotides are TGTGCCAGCAGTTCCACAGGGAGCACGTACGAGCAGTACTTC.

V and J are TRBV14 and TRBJ1-1; TRBD1 matches at 7 bases. V gave up 5 bases and J gave up 10 bases; unmatched junction bases: 7. This CDR3 is built from 12 residues. Germline V lookup: CDR1 SGHDN, CDR2 FVKESK. Here the CDR3 reads CASSGTAKGAFF. Here the CDR3 DNA reads TGTGCCAGCAGCGGGACAGCTAAGGGAGCTTTCTTT.

A single count supports this clone. The chain recombines TRBV28 with TRBJ2-5, with 9 bases lining up with TRBD1. Germline CDR1 reads MDHEN; CDR2 reads SYDVKM. The CDR3 has 14 residues. Trimming took 9 bases from V and 5 from J; bases not matched to a gene: 10. CDR3 sequence (DNA): TGTGCCAGTACAGGGGACAGGGACGGGGAGACCCAGTACTTC. Translating gives CASTGDRDGETQYF.

This chain uses TRBV19 with TRBJ1-2; D uncertain. Trimming took off 1 base at V and 8 bases at J, with 17 bases between the two ends. Germline-derived CDR1 and CDR2 are LNHDA and SQIVND (reference sequence). There are 15 residues in the CDR3. The CDR3 reads CASSIARPDIRGYTF. CDR3 nucleotide sequence: TGTGCCAGTAGTATAGCTCGGCCAGACATTAGAGGCTACACCTTC. Together with reference TRBV19 and TRBJ1-2, the CDR3 gives the full variable domain: DGGITQSPKYLFRKEGQNVTLSCEQNLNHDAMYWYRQDPGQGLRLIYYSQIVNDFQKGDIAEGYSVSREKKESFPLTVTSAQKNPTAFYLCASSIARPDIRGYTFGSGTRLTVV.

The CDR3 DNA sequence: TGTGCCAGCAGCGTAGATGCTAGACCTTCCTACGAGCAGTACTTC. It translates to CASSVDARPSYEQYF. The rearrangement uses TRBV9 and TRBJ2-7, with D unclear. Germline V gene lookup returns CDR1 SGDLS and CDR2 YYNGEE. V was shortened by 0 bases and J by 1 base, with 11 bases between the two germline ends. The CDR3 is made up of 15 amino acids.

The chain has TRBV30 and TRBJ1-6; possibly TRBD1 for D (5 bases). The germline V and J ends were trimmed by 0 bases and 9 bases, with 12 bases remaining between them. The CDR3 sequence is 14 residues long. Per germline, CDR1 GTSNPN and CDR2 SVGIG (reference sequence). The CDR3 loop is CAWSVMRRASPLHF. CDR3 in DNA: TGTGCCTGGAGTGTGATGCGCAGGGCTTCACCCCTCCACTTT.

The chain links TRBV6-5 to TRBJ2-3; TRBD1 matches 7 bases. V trimming: 0 bases; J trimming: 2 bases; junction bases outside the gene matches: 2. CDR1 MNHEY and CDR2 SVGAGI come from the germline V gene. CDR3 size: 15 residues. Written as DNA, the CDR3 is TGTGCCAGCAGTTACTCGACAGGGAACACAGATACGCAGTATTTT. This gives the protein CASSYSTGNTDTQYF.

This chain joins TRBV7-9 and TRBJ1-5, with D perhaps TRBD1 (6 bases). Germline CDR1 reads SEHNR; CDR2 reads FQNEAQ (reference sequence). The CDR3 contains 17 residues. V was pared by 5 bases and J by 2 bases, with 19 bases between. The CDR3 DNA reads as TGTGCCAGCAGCCCTTCCACAGGGTTCTATGGCAATCAGCCCCAGCATTTT. Its protein product is CASSPSTGFYGNQPQHF.

The rearrangement uses TRBV5-1 and TRBJ2-3; possibly TRBD2 for D (7 bases). The CDR3 spans 16 residues. Trimming removed 4 bases at V and 3 bases at J, with 18 bases between. Germline V gene sequence: CDR1 SGHRS, CDR2 YFSETQ. The DNA for the CDR3 is TGCGCCAGCAGCCCGAGGGCGGGGGCAAAGACAGATACGCAGTATTTT. Translation: CASSPRAGAKTDTQYF.

There are a few counts of this clone. V usage is TRBV5-6 and J usage is TRBJ2-3; the D is unclear. Between the trimmed V and J ends, which lost 1 base and 2 bases, there was a span of 11 bases. This CDR3 is 15 amino acids long. Germline V gene data show CDR1 as SGHDT and CDR2 as YYEEEE. CDR3 in DNA: TGTGCCAGCAGCTTGCGGGTCGTCAACACAGATACGCAGTATTTT. This sequence encodes CASSLRVVNTDTQYF.

This chain connects TRBV28 to TRBJ1-5; 7 positions agree with TRBD1. Per the germline V gene, CDR1 is MDHEN and CDR2 is SYDVKM. The CDR3 extends over 14 amino acids. Germline trimming cut 2 bases from V and 7 bases from J; bases unmatched to any gene: 5. The CDR3 DNA follows: TGTGCCAGCAGTTTAATAGGGGGCGAACAGCCCCAGCATTTT. This encodes CASSLIGGEQPQHF. The whole variable domain, remainder taken from reference TRBV28 and TRBJ1-5, is DVKVTQSSRYLVKRTGEKVFLECVQDMDHENMFWYRQDPGLGLRLIYFSYDVKMKEKGDIPEGYSVSREKKERFSLILESASTNQTSMYLCASSLIGGEQPQHFGDGTRLSIL.

The DNA for the CDR3 is TGTGCCAGCAGGGGAGGGGGAGGGGGGCACGCCTACAATGAGCAGTTCTTC. Amino acid sequence: CASRGGGGGHAYNEQFF. The genes are TRBV5-6 and TRBJ2-1; a possible D gene is TRBD2 (7 bases). V shed 5 bases and J shed 2 bases, with 20 bases lying between them. The germline gives CDR1 SGHDT, CDR2 YYEEEE. The CDR3 length is 17 residues.

The CDR3 is CASSGGHAVGNYGYTF. The CDR3 nucleotides are TGTGCCAGCAGTGGGGGACACGCCGTGGGCAACTATGGCTACACCTTC. V is TRBV27 and J is TRBJ1-2; D perhaps matches TRBD1 (6 bases). CDR1 is MNHEY, CDR2 SMNVEV, per germline (reference sequence). Trimming cost V 5 bases and J 2 bases, with 18 bases left between them. The CDR3 extends over 16 amino acids.

The chain is built from TRBV10-3 and TRBJ2-2; 10 nucleotides match TRBD1. V lost 0 bases to trimming and J lost 0 bases; unmatched junction nucleotides: 7. The CDR3 is made up of 19 amino acids. CDR1 is ENHRY and CDR2 is SYGVKD in the germline V gene. The CDR3 region has the DNA TGTGCCATCAGTGAGTCGGCTATGGGACAGGGGACGAACACCGGGGAGCTGTTTTTT. This translates into CAISESAMGQGTNTGELFF.

On this clone itself: Within the sample, other DNA sequences also encode this same CDR3. The rearrangement joins TRBV5-1 to TRBJ1-2, with 9 bases lining up with TRBD1. CDR3 length equals 16 residues. Germline trimming cut 0 bases from V and 3 bases from J; bases unmatched to any gene: 6. CDR1 is SGHRS, CDR2 YFSETQ, per germline. CDR3 nucleotides: TGCGCCAGCAGCTTGGGGCCGGGACAGGGTGACTATGGCTACACCTTC. The encoded protein is CASSLGPGQGDYGYTF.

The rearrangement joins TRBV2 to TRBJ1-4; the match to TRBD1 covers 8 bases. CDR1 is SNHLY, CDR2 FYNNEI, per germline. Unmatched junction bases numbered 8, after V lost 4 bases and J lost 7 bases. The CDR3 is 15 residues long. The CDR3 nucleotides read TGTGCCAGCAGTGTAAATACAGGGGGGGGTGAAAAACTGTTTTTT. Protein product: CASSVNTGGGEKLFF.

The chain links TRBV11-2 to TRBJ1-3; D is ambiguous. This CDR3 is built from 18 residues. The ends were cut back, 1 base at V and 0 bases at J, with 16 bases in the middle. Looked up from germline, CDR1 is SGHAT and CDR2 is FQNNGV. The chain's CDR3 is CASSLGAYFPISGNTIYF. The DNA for the CDR3 is TGTGCCAGCAGCTTAGGGGCTTACTTCCCAATCTCTGGAAACACCATATATTTT.

This chain joins TRBV4-1 and TRBJ1-3; 7 bases fit TRBD1. Trimming at V came to 2 bases and at J to 0 bases, leaving 4 bases not matched to a gene. Looked up from germline, CDR1 is MGHRA and CDR2 is YSYEKL. The CDR3 loop spans 16 amino acids. CDR3 bases: TGCGCCAGCAGCCAACCAGGACAGGACTCTGGAAACACCATATATTTT. Translated, it gives CASSQPGQDSGNTIYF.

The chain combines TRBV5-4 with TRBJ2-7; a possible D gene is TRBD1 (6 bases). V dropped 0 bases and J dropped 9 bases, with 10 bases sitting between them. Germline V lookup: CDR1 SGHNT, CDR2 YYREEE (reference sequence). The CDR3 is 12 amino acids. CDR3 bases: TGTGCCAGCAGCTTGGCAGGGGCAGCGCAGTACTTC. Encoded protein: CASSLAGAAQYF. Combining the CDR3 with reference TRBV5-4 and TRBJ2-7 gives the whole variable domain ETGVTQSPTHLIKTRGQQVTLRCSSQSGHNTVSWYQQALGQGPQFIFQYYREEENGRGNFPPRFSGLQFPNYSSELNVNALELDDSALYLCASSLAGAAQYFGPGTRLTVT.

This chain links TRBV10-2 with TRBJ1-4; D unclear. Germline V gene sequence: CDR1 WSHSY, CDR2 SAAADI. The CDR3 is made up of 15 amino acids. The V and J ends lost 4 bases and 0 bases respectively, with 9 bases between them. CDR3 in DNA: TGCGCCAGCAGTGCCACGGGAGCAACTAATGAAAAACTGTTTTTT. Translating gives CASSATGATNEKLFF.

The genes are TRBV5-5 and TRBJ2-1; 9 bases align to TRBD2. V gave up 0 bases and J gave up 5 bases; unmatched junction bases: 9. From germline, CDR1 is SGHKS and CDR2 YYEKEE (reference sequence). This CDR3 is 17 amino acids long. In DNA, the CDR3 is TGTGCCAGCAGCTTGGAGCCAGCGGGGGGTCTAAACAATGAGCAGTTCTTC. Protein: CASSLEPAGGLNNEQFF.

The table lists this clone with a few counts. The chain combines TRBV7-8 with TRBJ1-5; D gene unclear. The V gene's germline CDR1 is SGHVS and CDR2 FQNEAQ. The CDR3 length is 15 residues. Trimming removed 1 base at V and 2 bases at J, with 9 bases between. The CDR3 region is CASSLDSRGNQPQHF. CDR3 coding DNA: TGTGCCAGCAGCTTAGATAGCCGGGGCAATCAGCCCCAGCATTTT. The complete variable domain, with remaining parts taken from reference TRBV7-8 and TRBJ1-5, reads GAGVSQSPRYKVAKRGQDVALRCDPISGHVSLFWYQQALGQGPEFLTYFQNEAQLDKSGLPSDRFFAERPEGSVSTLKIQRTQQEDSAVYLCASSLDSRGNQPQHFGDGTRLSIL.